This T cell receptor beta chain was sequenced during a study of blood T cell repertoires in COVID-19. In the study overall: Material from acute and convalescent COVID-19 was sourced from the United States, Italy and Spain. In each case, the material was cDNA or gDNA derived from T cells, B-cell-depleted T cells, or PBMCs.

Original processing methods: Estimation of nucleated cell counts was performed using reference gene primer amplification. Sequencing was performed with immunoSEQ multiplex PCR; in TCRdb, only in-frame clones are kept and a portion is missing. V and J calls and clone size are as listed in that table; D and trimming were resolved from the DNA. The repertoire has fewer than 250,000 clones, less than 90% of them found once; the top ten carry over 1.5%. Trimming left V 4 bases short and J 7 bases short, with 20 bases between. The germline gives CDR1 MNHEY, CDR2 SVGEGT. This CDR3 is built from 16 residues.

The sequenced sample consisted of peripheral blood. The TCR was taken from a man aged 65-85 years with acute or convalescent COVID-19. This chain connects TRBV6-2 or TRBV6-3 to TRBJ1-5; D is unclear. CDR3 in amino acids: CASSSGQWVINQPQHF. CDR3 DNA: TGTGCCAGCAGTTCGGGTCAGTGGGTCATTAACCAGCCCCAGCATTTT.